This paragraph reports one TCR beta chain. Trimming removed 6 bases from V and 2 bases from J, with 10 bases in between. Germline-derived CDR1 and CDR2 are MNHNY and SVGAGI (reference sequence). This CDR3 contains 13 residues. This entry belongs to a study of beta chain features in type 1 diabetes. At the level of the study: Regarding age, gender and cell yields, patients proved similar to healthy donors.

Every bit of the isolated RNA underwent reverse transcription, so sequencing read expressed TCRB transcripts. Using immunoSEQ multiplex PCR, the repertoire was profiled, and TCRdb retains in-frame clones only, with some absent. The data contain 200,000 to 250,000 clones, around an eighth of them seen just once; the ten biggest clones take up about 0.027%. This clonotype was obtained from a woman between 40 and 55 years old in good health. The chain combines TRBV6-6 with TRBJ2-5; possibly TRBD1 for D (7 bases). Sequencing used naive CD4+ T cells from blood. CDR3 amino acids: CASRQGGQETQYF. The CDR3 DNA is TGTGCCAGCAGGCAGGGGGGACAAGAGACCCAGTACTTC.